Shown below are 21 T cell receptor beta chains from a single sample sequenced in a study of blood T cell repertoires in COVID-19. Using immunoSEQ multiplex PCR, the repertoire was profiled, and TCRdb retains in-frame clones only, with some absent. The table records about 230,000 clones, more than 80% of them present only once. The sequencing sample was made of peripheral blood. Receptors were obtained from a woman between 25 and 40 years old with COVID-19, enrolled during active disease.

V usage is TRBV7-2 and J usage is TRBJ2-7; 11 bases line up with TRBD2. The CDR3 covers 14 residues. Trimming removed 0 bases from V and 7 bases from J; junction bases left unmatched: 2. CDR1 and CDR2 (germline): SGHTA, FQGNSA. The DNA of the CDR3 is TGTGCCAGCAGCTTAGCCGGGACTAGCGGAGAGCAGTACTTC. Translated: CASSLAGTSGEQYF. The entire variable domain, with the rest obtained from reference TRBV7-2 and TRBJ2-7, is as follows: GAGVSQSPSNKVTEKGKDVELRCDPISGHTALYWYRQSLGQGLEFLIYFQGNSAPDKSGLPSDRFSAERTGGSVSTLTIQRTQQEDSAVYLCASSLAGTSGEQYFGPGTRLTVT.

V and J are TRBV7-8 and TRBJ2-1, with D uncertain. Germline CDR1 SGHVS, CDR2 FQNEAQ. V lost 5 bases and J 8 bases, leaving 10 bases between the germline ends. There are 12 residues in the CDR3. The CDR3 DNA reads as TGTGCCAGCAGCCCCCCAAATCATGAGCAGTTCTTC. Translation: CASSPPNHEQFF.

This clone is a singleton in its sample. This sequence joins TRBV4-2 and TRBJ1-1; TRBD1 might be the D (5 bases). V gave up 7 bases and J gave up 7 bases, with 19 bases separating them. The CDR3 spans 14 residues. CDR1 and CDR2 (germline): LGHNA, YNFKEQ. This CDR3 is CASTRGGGDDEAFF. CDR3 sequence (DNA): TGTGCCAGCACCCGCGGTGGGGGGGATGATGAAGCTTTCTTT.

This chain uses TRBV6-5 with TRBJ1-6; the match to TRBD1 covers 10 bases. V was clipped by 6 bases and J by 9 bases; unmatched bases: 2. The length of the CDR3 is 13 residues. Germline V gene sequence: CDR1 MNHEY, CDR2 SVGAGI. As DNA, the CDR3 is TGTGCCAGCAGGGACAGGGGGTCTTCACCCCTCCACTTT. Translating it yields CASRDRGSSPLHF.

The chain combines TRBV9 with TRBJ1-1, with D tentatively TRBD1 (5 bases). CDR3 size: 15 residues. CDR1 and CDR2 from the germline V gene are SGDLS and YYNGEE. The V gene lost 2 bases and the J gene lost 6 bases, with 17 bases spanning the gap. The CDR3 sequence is CASSVSAQGGAEAFF. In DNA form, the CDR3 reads TGTGCCAGCAGCGTCTCCGCTCAGGGCGGCGCTGAAGCTTTCTTT.

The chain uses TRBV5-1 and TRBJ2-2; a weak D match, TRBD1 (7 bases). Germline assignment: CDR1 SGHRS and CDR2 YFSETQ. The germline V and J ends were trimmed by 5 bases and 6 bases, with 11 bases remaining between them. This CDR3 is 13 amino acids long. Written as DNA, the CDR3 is TGCGCCAGCAGAGACAGGGAGGCCGGGGAGCTGTTTTTT. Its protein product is CASRDREAGELFF. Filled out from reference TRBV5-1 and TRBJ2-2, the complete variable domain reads KAGVTQTPRYLIKTRGQQVTLSCSPISGHRSVSWYQQTPGQGLQFLFEYFSETQRNKGNFPGRFSGRQFSNSRSEMNVSTLELGDSALYLCASRDREAGELFFGEGSRLTVL.

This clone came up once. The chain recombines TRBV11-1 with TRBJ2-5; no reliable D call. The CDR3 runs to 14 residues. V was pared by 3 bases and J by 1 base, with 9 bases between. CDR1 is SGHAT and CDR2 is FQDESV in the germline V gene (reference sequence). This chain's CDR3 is CASSFADSQETQYF. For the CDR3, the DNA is TGTGCCAGCAGCTTTGCGGATTCCCAAGAGACCCAGTACTTC.

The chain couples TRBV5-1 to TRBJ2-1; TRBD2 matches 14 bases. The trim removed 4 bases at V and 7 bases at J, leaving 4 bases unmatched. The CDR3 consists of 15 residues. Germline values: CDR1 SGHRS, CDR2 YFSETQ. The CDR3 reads CASSAGLAGVNEQFF. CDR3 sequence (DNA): TGCGCCAGCAGCGCGGGACTAGCGGGGGTTAATGAGCAGTTCTTC.

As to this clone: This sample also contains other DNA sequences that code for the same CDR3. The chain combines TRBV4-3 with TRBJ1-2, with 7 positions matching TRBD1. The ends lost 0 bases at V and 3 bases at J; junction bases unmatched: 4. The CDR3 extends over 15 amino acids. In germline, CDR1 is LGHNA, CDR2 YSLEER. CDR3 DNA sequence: TGCGCCAGCAGCCAAGATAGACAGGGCTACTATGGCTACACCTTC. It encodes CASSQDRQGYYGYTF.

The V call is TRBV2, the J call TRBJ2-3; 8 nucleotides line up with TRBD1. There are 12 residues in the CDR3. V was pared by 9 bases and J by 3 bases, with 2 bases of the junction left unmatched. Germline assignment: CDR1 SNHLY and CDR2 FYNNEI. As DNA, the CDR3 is TGTGCCAGGGGACAGGATACAGATACGCAGTATTTT. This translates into CARGQDTDTQYF.

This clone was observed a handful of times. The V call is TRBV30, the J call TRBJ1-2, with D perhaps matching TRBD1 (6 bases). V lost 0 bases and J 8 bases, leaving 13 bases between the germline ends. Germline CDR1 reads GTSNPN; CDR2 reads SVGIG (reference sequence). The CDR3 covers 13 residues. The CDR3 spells CAWSVQGGQGYTF. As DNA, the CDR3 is TGTGCCTGGAGTGTACAAGGAGGACAGGGCTACACCTTC.

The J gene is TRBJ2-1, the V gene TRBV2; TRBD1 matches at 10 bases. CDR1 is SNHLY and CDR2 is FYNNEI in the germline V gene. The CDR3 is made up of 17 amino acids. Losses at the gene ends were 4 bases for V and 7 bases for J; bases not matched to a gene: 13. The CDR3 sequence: CASSVRGQGLRGNEQFF. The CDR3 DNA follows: TGTGCCAGCAGTGTCCGGGGACAGGGGCTTCGTGGAAATGAGCAGTTCTTC.

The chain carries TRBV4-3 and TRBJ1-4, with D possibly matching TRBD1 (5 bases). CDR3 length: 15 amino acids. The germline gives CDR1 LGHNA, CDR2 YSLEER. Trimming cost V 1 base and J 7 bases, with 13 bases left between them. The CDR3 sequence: CASSQVQERGEKLFF. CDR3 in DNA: TGCGCCAGCAGCCAAGTACAGGAGAGAGGTGAAAAACTGTTTTTT.

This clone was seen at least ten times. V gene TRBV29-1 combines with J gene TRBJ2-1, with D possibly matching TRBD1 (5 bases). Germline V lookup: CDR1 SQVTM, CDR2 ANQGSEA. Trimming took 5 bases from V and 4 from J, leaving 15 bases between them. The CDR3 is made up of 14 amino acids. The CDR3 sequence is CSVLGQGSYNEQFF. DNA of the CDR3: TGCAGCGTTCTTGGGCAGGGATCATACAATGAGCAGTTCTTC.

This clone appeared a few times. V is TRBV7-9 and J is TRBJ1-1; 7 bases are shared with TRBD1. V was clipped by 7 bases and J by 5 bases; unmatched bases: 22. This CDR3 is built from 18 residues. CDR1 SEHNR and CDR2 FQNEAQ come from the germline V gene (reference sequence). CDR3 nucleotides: TGTGCCAGCACATTAGAGTCAGGGGGGCTCTCCGGAGAGACTGAAGCTTTCTTT. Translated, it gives CASTLESGGLSGETEAFF.

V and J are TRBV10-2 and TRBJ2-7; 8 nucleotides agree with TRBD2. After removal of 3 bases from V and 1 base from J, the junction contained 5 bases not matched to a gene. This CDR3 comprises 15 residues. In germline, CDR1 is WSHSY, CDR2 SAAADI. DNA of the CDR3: TGCGCCAGCAGTGAACCCGCTAGCGGGTCCTACGAGCAGTACTTC. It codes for CASSEPASGSYEQYF.

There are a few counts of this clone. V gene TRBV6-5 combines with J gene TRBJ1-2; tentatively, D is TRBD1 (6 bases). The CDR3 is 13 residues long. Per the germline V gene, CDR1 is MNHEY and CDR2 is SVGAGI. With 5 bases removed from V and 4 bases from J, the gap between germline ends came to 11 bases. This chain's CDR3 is CASSIQGPYGYTF. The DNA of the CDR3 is TGTGCCAGCAGTATACAGGGACCCTATGGCTACACCTTC.

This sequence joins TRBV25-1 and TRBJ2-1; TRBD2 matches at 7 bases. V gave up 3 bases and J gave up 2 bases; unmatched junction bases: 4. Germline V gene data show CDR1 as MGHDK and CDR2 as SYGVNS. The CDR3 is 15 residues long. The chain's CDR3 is CASSDLTSAYNEQFF. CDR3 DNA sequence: TGTGCCAGCAGTGATTTAACTAGCGCCTACAATGAGCAGTTCTTC. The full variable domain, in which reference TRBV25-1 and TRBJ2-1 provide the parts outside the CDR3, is EADIYQTPRYLVIGTGKKITLECSQTMGHDKMYWYQQDPGMELHLIHYSYGVNSTEKGDLSSESTVSRIRTEHFPLTLESARPSHTSQYLCASSDLTSAYNEQFFGPGTRLTVL.

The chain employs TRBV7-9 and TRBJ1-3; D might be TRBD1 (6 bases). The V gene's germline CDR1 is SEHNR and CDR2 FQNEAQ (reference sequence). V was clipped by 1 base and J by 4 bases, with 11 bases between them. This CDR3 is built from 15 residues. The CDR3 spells CASSLVSGVGNTIYF. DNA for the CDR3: TGTGCCAGCAGCTTAGTATCAGGGGTCGGAAACACCATATATTTT.

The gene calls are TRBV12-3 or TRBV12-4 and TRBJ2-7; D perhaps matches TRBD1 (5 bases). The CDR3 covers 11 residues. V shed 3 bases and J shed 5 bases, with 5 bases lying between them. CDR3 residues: CASSFRDEQYF. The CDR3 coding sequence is TGTGCCAGCAGTTTCAGGGACGAGCAGTACTTC.

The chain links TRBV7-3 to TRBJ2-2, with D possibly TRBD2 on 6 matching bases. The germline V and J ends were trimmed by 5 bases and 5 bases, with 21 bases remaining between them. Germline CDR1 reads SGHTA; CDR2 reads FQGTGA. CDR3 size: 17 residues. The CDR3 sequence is CASSPVGGTLITGELFF. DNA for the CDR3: TGTGCCAGCAGCCCGGTCGGCGGGACTCTTATAACCGGGGAGCTGTTTTTT.